This entry lists 10 T cell receptor beta chains sequenced from one sample in a study of a mutant IDH1 vaccine in newly diagnosed glioma. The antigens for these receptors are not known. Time point here: week 47, end of study. Vaccination used 300 ug of mutant IDH1 20-mer peptide per dose, with topical imiquimod. Assay: immunoSEQ multiplex PCR; the TCRdb copy retains only in-frame clones and omits some. The repertoire includes 24,000 or so clones, 84% of them detected once, and about 2.8% sits in the top ten. The sample was PBMCs, taken from a glioma patient whose treatment included an IDH1 peptide vaccine. The receptors shown here come from a man aged 35-49 years with glioma.

The J gene is TRBJ2-2, the V gene TRBV7-9; 7 bases map to TRBD1. The CDR3 is 13 residues long. Germline loops: CDR1 SEHNR, CDR2 FQNEAQ (reference sequence). The V and J ends lost 5 bases and 4 bases, in that order; junction bases with no gene match: 1. CDR3 protein: CASSAGGTGELFF. CDR3 nucleotides: TGTGCCAGCAGCGCAGGGGGCACCGGGGAGCTGTTTTTT.

V and J are TRBV7-8 and TRBJ2-7; D unclear. The germline gives CDR1 SGHVS, CDR2 FQNEAQ. The CDR3 extends over 15 amino acids. Trimming took off 2 bases at V and 3 bases at J, with 14 bases between the two ends. CDR3 residues: CASSLLVDEFYEQYF. The CDR3, as DNA: TGTGCCAGCAGCTTATTGGTCGACGAGTTCTACGAGCAGTACTTC.

This clone was detected a few times. The J gene is TRBJ2-2, the V gene TRBV5-4; D is ambiguous. The V gene lost 1 base and the J gene lost 3 bases, with 10 bases spanning the gap. Per germline, CDR1 SGHNT and CDR2 YYREEE (reference sequence). The CDR3 has 15 residues. This CDR3 reads CASSLSASHTGELFF. CDR3 in DNA: TGTGCCAGCAGCTTGAGCGCTAGTCACACCGGGGAGCTGTTTTTT.

The CDR3 coding sequence is TGTGCCAGCAGCACCACCCACCAAGAGACCCAGTACTTC. This encodes CASSTTHQETQYF. V gene TRBV7-3 combines with J gene TRBJ2-5; no clear D gene. This CDR3 is built from 13 residues. The V gene's germline CDR1 is SGHTA and CDR2 FQGTGA. Trimming took off 5 bases at V and 0 bases at J, with 7 bases between the two ends.

Remarks on this clone: One junction end disagrees with the germline gene, perhaps due to a read error. The chain links TRBV7-7 to TRBJ2-1, with 10 bases identical to TRBD2. Germline V gene lookup returns CDR1 SSHAT and CDR2 FNYEAQ (reference sequence). The CDR3 is 16 amino acids. The CDR3 spells CASSLNLAGAEGEQFF. CDR3 bases: TGTGCTAGCAGCTTAAACCTAGCGGGAGCGGAGGGTGAGCAGTTCTTC.

The chain joins TRBV5-6 to TRBJ2-7, with D perhaps matching TRBD2 (6 bases). Trimming removed 2 bases at V and 5 bases at J, with 14 bases between. Germline V gene lookup returns CDR1 SGHDT and CDR2 YYEEEE. CDR3 length: 14 residues. CDR3 amino acids: CASSFGRGNHEQYF. CDR3 coding DNA: TGTGCCAGCAGCTTCGGACGGGGGAACCACGAGCAGTACTTC.

The chain employs TRBV6-4 and TRBJ2-2; D might be TRBD1 (5 bases). The V gene's germline CDR1 is MRHNA and CDR2 SNTAGT. V lost 3 bases, J lost 3 bases, and 5 bases lay in between. The CDR3 covers 13 residues. The CDR3 DNA reads as TGTGCCAGCAGTGAAGGGGACACCGGGGAGCTGTTTTTT. It is translated as CASSEGDTGELFF.

The chain combines TRBV7-2 with TRBJ2-5, with unresolved D. Trimming left V 1 base short and J 6 bases short, with 9 bases between. The CDR3 extends over 13 amino acids. Germline V gives CDR1 SGHTA, CDR2 FQGNSA. The chain's CDR3 is CASSLVGKKTQYF. Here the CDR3 DNA reads TGTGCCAGCAGCTTAGTGGGGAAAAAGACCCAGTACTTC.

The chain joins TRBV25-1 to TRBJ1-5, with a weak D call TRBD1 (6 bases). Deletions cut 5 bases from V and 5 bases from J, with 25 bases between. Per the germline V gene, CDR1 is MGHDK and CDR2 is SYGVNS. The CDR3 spans 18 residues. The CDR3 sequence is CASSKRMDAGGAHQPQHF. The CDR3 region has the DNA TGTGCCAGCAGTAAACGCATGGATGCTGGGGGGGCACATCAGCCCCAGCATTTT.

The chain uses TRBV19 and TRBJ1-1; D not certain. The CDR3 loop spans 14 amino acids. Deletions cut 5 bases from V and 1 base from J, with 11 bases between. Germline V lookup: CDR1 LNHDA, CDR2 SQIVND (reference sequence). The CDR3 DNA sequence: TGTGCCAGTAGTCGCCGGACGGGGAACACTGAAGCTTTCTTT. It translates to CASSRRTGNTEAFF.